The next 3 T cell receptor beta chains were all read from a single sample in a study of blood T cells in healthy people across ages. A J-beta primer mix and a sample-barcoded 5' primer were used in a second PCR of roughly 6 to 11 cycles. MiXCR was run by TCRdb on the 5' RACE reads, yielding one entry per CDR3 protein. The sample holds 750,000 to 950,000 distinct CDR3 sequences, roughly 53% seen once. The specimen sequenced was blood. The origin of the receptors is a man at least 80 years old in good health.

This clonotype was counted between two and nine times. This chain uses TRBV7-2 with TRBJ2-5; perhaps TRBD2 as D (5 bases). This CDR3 has 13 residues. CDR1 and CDR2 from the germline V gene are SGHTA and FQGNSA. The V gene lost 0 bases and the J gene lost 11 bases, with 13 bases spanning the gap. The CDR3 bases are TGTGCCAGCAGCTTAGCGTACGCTTGGGAGCAGTACTTC. Its translation: CASSLAYAWEQYF.

The chain employs TRBV10-3 and TRBJ2-1; 7 bases agree with TRBD1. J gave up 7 bases and V 2 bases, and 8 bases lay outside the gene matches. The CDR3 is made up of 15 amino acids. Germline V gene lookup returns CDR1 ENHRY and CDR2 SYGVKD. The CDR3 region has the DNA TGTGCCATCAGTGAGCGCTGGACAGGCGGGAATGAGCAGTTCTTC. Protein: CAISERWTGGNEQFF.

This clonotype was seen a few times. The J gene is TRBJ2-2, the V gene TRBV28, with unresolved D. Germline CDR1 and CDR2: MDHEN and SYDVKM. V was trimmed by 6 bases and J by 4 bases, leaving 15 bases between them. The CDR3 contains 15 residues. Here the CDR3 reads CASSRPSTSTGELFF. The CDR3 nucleotides are TGTGCCAGCAGCCGACCCTCAACCAGCACCGGGGAGCTGTTTTTT.